The sequence of this T cell receptor beta chain was determined in a study of cytomegalovirus exposure and HLA in healthy donors. PCR primers comprised 60 Vbeta and 13 Jbeta primers. Using immunoSEQ multiplex PCR, the repertoire was profiled, and TCRdb retains in-frame clones only, with some absent. Of 55,000 to 75,000 clones in the sample, about 87% are singletons; the top ten hold less than 1.5%. On this clone: Its target is unknown.

Broader study findings: There were some V segments, including TRBV6-2 and TRBV6-3, excluded as indistinguishable. In a later analysis, at a false discovery rate of 0.05, under 20,000 TCR beta sequences matched HLA alleles. Some highly shared sequence variants likely arose as a pipeline artifact. Rare TCR sequences dominated, though some public TCRs recurred in many donors.

This CDR3 region has 13 residues. The germline V gene has CDR1 SGHNT and CDR2 YYREEE (reference sequence). The trim removed 5 bases at V and 6 bases at J, leaving 7 bases unmatched. Sequenced: PBMCs. V usage is TRBV5-4 and J usage is TRBJ1-1; 7 positions match TRBD1. This receptor was taken from a young man in good health and CMV-seronegative. The CDR3 reads CASSVFTGAEAFF. Written as DNA, the CDR3 is TGTGCCAGCAGTGTATTTACAGGGGCTGAAGCTTTCTTT.